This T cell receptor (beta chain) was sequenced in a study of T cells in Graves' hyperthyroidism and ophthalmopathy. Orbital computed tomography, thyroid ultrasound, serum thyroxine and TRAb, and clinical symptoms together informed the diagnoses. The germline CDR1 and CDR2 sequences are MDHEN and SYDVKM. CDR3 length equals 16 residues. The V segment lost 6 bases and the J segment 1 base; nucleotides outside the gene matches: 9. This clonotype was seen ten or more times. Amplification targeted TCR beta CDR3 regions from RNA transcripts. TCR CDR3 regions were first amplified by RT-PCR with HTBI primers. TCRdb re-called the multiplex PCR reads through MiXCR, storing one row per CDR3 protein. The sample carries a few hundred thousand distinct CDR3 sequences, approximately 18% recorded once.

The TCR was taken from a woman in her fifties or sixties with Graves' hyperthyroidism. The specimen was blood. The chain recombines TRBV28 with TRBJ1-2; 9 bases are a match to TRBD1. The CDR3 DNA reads TGTGCCAGCAGCACTCCGGGACAGGGCTATAACTATGGCTACACCTTC. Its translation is CASSTPGQGYNYGYTF.